The entry that follows covers one T cell receptor (beta chain) sequence. What this receptor recognizes is not known. No quality values exist for individual bases; no much larger clone is one base distant. The cohort consisted of 650 to 850 healthy bone marrow donors. At the time of sampling, every cohort member was nominally healthy, though immune exposures that went unrecorded were likely present. The donor was CMV seropositive and belonged to the group of 250 to 300 seropositive cohort members. A peripheral blood sample was collected from each donor, and TCR beta sequencing was performed on peripheral blood mononuclear cells. Genomic DNA was extracted from the blood cell samples with the Qiagen DNeasy Blood Extraction Kit. The data derive from a study of cytomegalovirus exposure and HLA in healthy donors (dated by TCRdb to about 2017). About the full investigation: An earlier analysis of roughly 610 of the donors reported 276 Gb of sequence data and some 110 million unique TCR beta sequences obtained from some 170 million T cells. An early release that covered roughly 600 HLA-typed donors contained around 300 gigabases of sequencing data and tens of millions of unique TCR sequences. Among the 398 genotyped donors, around 81% belonged to the genetic ancestry cluster associated with self-reported Caucasian donors. The study was designed to test whether signatures of past pathogen exposure could be identified by cataloging public T cell receptors. The T cell repertoires of several hundred subjects were profiled by immunosequencing and related to cytomegalovirus serostatus. Besides the first cohort of 666 subjects, a separate validation cohort made up of roughly 120 different subjects was used. To predict cytomegalovirus infection status, the study combined high-throughput TCR immunosequencing, statistical association of individual TCRs with disease status, and machine learning. A later analysis re-analyzed previously published TCR beta repertoires from roughly 600 donors and added high-resolution HLA genotyping to study TCR occurrence patterns. Rather than drawing on any new phenotypic data, the later analysis identified candidate immune exposures from TCR beta sequences and the way those sequences occurred across donors. In an earlier analysis of 550 to 700 of the donors, high-throughput TCR beta sequencing was used to judge whether each TCR beta V gene segment behaved as functional or pseudogenic. Donor age, sex, ethnicity and CMV serostatus were compiled alongside the repertoire data. A later genetic analysis took genome-wide SNP genotypes for about 55% of the 666 donors and used that subset as a discovery cohort. All discovery cohort repertoires had been generated using a single sequencing platform. HLA typing included class I and class II loci at four-digit resolution. The number of typed donors differed by locus: about 620-630 for A, B, C, DRB1 and DQB1; 522 for DQA1; over 600 for DPA1; and approximately 450 for DPB1. Five DR-DQ haplotypes were treated as single units for association and clustering because of strong linkage in the cohort. Among roughly 400 genotyped donors of the cohort, an average of around 250,000 unique TCR beta nucleotide sequences was sequenced per donor, of which 15% to 20% were non-productive. Beyond this particular receptor, the publication reports: Because counts were too low, fewer than 20 rarely observed V segments, including chromosome 9 orphons, were excluded from the earlier analysis of under 650 of the donors. Because HLA typing was unavailable for some donors at each locus, only the typed subset was used in association tests. When HLA alleles, especially DR and DQ, strongly co-occurred, TCR associations were difficult to assign to individual alleles. The classifier was reported to diagnose cytomegalovirus status with high specificity and sensitivity in both the original cohort and the validation cohort. The cohort was sequenced for TCR beta chains only, and without alpha or paired-chain data the features that could be detected were limited. In an earlier analysis of around 500 of the donors, most TCR beta V segments appeared in productive rearrangements about 87% or about 30% of the time, broadly matching IMGT annotations. In a later analysis, around 17,000 TCR beta sequences were associated with specific HLA alleles at a false discovery rate of 0.05. In a later analysis, TCR association rates were found to vary across HLA loci, with the most associated TCRs seen for DRB1 alleles and the fewest for HLA-C alleles. While some public TCRs were present in many individuals, most TCR sequences turned up only very rarely across donors. According to a later analysis, parvovirus B19, influenza, CMV and Epstein-Barr virus appeared linked to several top co-occurrence clusters. Compared with the roughly 600-donor mean, donors in an Asian-associated ancestry cluster had fewer N-insertions in productive TCRs, according to a later genetic analysis. An association between a missense DCLRE1C variant and V-gene and J-gene trimming of TCR beta chains was found in a later genetic analysis and replicated in an independent cohort. In the study, some 160 TCR beta chains were listed as associated with cytomegalovirus. A group of highly shared sequence variants was considered likely to be a technical artifact of the sequencing pipeline. The only immune exposure information available for the cohort was CMV serostatus. A further reported finding was that TCR beta sequences accurately predicted the HLA-A and HLA-B alleles for most subjects in the first cohort. Some IMGT-functional V segments, including TRBV6-2 and TRBV6-3, could not be distinguished by the 87-base-pair reads and were therefore excluded. A later analysis found that most CMV-associated TCR beta chains appeared HLA-restricted, with HLA associations seemingly driven largely by CMV exposure. Correlated functional status among segregating V segments might reflect linkage disequilibrium, but an unknown experimental factor could not be ruled out. The authors suggested that the approach could potentially be extended to other disease states and immunological phenotypes. Compared with equally common non-associated chains, HLA-associated TCR beta chains in a later analysis were more clonally expanded and had lower generation probabilities. Presence/absence analyses assumed roughly uniform sequencing depth across donors, an assumption that may not hold. A few of the identified cytomegalovirus-associated TCR beta chains were confirmed in vitro to be specific for cytomegalovirus antigens.

The library relied on the immunoSEQ multiplex PCR assay. For the multiplex PCR, a mixture combining 60 forward primers for TCR Vbeta segments and 13 reverse primers for TCR Jbeta segments was used. The CDR3 region of rearranged TCR beta genes was amplified from genomic DNA by a multiplex PCR assay. The Illumina HiSeq System was used to sequence the amplified TCR beta libraries as 87-base-pair reads. The source study handled its data this way. Across the roughly 640 repertoires, a later analysis counted around 80 million unique TCR beta chains, some 11 million of which were shared by at least two donors. A nearest-neighbor algorithm error-corrected the raw reads and collapsed the reads into unique sequences, merging closely related sequences to remove PCR and sequencing errors. V, D and J gene segments were assigned by aligning CDR3 sequences to IMGT reference sequences. For a sequence to be retained, at least a six-nucleotide match to both a V gene segment and a J gene segment was required. Rearrangements were called productive when the CDR3 lacked stop codons and stayed in frame with V and J; all others were non-productive. CDR3 was defined by IMGT convention, running from the second conserved V-encoded cysteine to the conserved J-encoded phenylalanine. The earlier analysis of 500 to 650 of the donors excluded any sequence lacking an unambiguous match to a single V gene segment. In an earlier analysis of a few hundred of the donors, V segments were called functional above 56.7% productive rearrangements and were called segregating when the between-donor standard deviation exceeded 5%. A statistical classification framework was built to diagnose cytomegalovirus status from the catalog of TCR beta chain sequences. V and J gene assignment, in a later analysis, came from comparing TCR nucleotide sequences with IMGT/GENE-DB human TR gene sequences. A later analysis assigned CDR3 sequences and most-parsimonious VDJ recombination scenarios with the TCRdist pipeline. In a later analysis, each TCR beta chain was defined by its CDR3 amino acid sequence together with its V-gene family, and reads without a unique V-gene family were excluded. As a way to deal with suspected cross-contamination and a sequencing artifact, a later analysis dropped nearly 600 nucleotide sequences that were highly shared and had low generation probability. A later analysis calculated a clonal expansion index for each public chain from normalized within-repertoire ranks of inferred template counts. A later analysis computed generation probabilities with a VDJ recombination model fitted to out-of-frame rearrangements, and checked the results against IGoR. Hypergeometric tests were used in a later analysis to score TCR-TCR, TCR-HLA and TCR-CMV co-occurrence, with a repertoire-size bias correction applied to the TCR pairs. False discovery rates were estimated in a later analysis by permuting HLA or CMV assignments 20 times. In a later analysis, co-occurring TCRs were grouped using DBSCAN, with TCRdist sequence similarity added in when clustering inside HLA-allele-positive subsets. For co-occurrence clustering, repertoires with fewer than 30,000 or more than 120,000 public chains were excluded, along with four or five repertoires with anomalous nucleotide sharing. This immuneACCESS table, as held by TCRdb, lists in-frame sequences with V and J called but not all clones. Of the missing ones, under half trace to an unresolved V gene in checked studies; the others have no known cause. The V and J calls and the clone size are those of that table, but D and trimming were determined from the DNA. A total of 90,000 to 120,000 clones appear in this sample, 82% of them only once. Clones ranked in the top ten supply 2% to 3% of the sample.

Trimming leaves V shorter by 7 bases and J shorter by 2 bases, with the junction holding 5 bases beyond the gene matches. Inclusive of the bounding cysteine and phenylalanine, the CDR3 is 13 residues long. Here the CDR3 DNA is all that survives: 39 bases in frame from base 1. Via the germline V gene, CDR1 is ENHRY and CDR2 SYGVKD. This receptor chain uses TRBV10-3 and TRBJ2-7, and TRBD1 matches 7 of the central bases. This TCR was sampled from a man under 40 in good health and CMV-seropositive. Material for sequencing was PBMCs. The nucleotide sequence is given as TGTGCCATCACCCCGGGACAGACCTACGAGCAGTACTTC. Its protein is CAITPGQTYEQYF.